This T cell receptor beta chain comes out of a study of neurological immune-mediated disorders. Synthesis of cDNA used 5'RACE (with 10-nucleotide random UMIs). TCRdb re-analysed the 5' RACE reads in MiXCR, keeping a single row per CDR3 protein. Found here are more than 25,000 distinct CDR3 sequences, 9% to 14% of them singletons; the top ten hold roughly 5%. This CDR3 comprises 13 residues. The V and J ends lost 0 bases and 5 bases respectively, with 6 bases between them. Germline V gene sequence: CDR1 SGHRS, CDR2 YFSETQ. This clonotype was observed at least ten times. This receptor was obtained from a woman aged 60-70 years in good health. Sequenced input: PBMCs. This chain uses TRBV5-1 with TRBJ2-1; D not certain. The CDR3 nucleotides are TGCGCCAGCAGCTTGGTGGGAAACAATGAGCAGTTCTTC. Amino acid sequence: CASSLVGNNEQFF.